This T cell receptor beta chain derives from a study of T-cell reconstitution after alpha-beta-depleted transplantation in children. At least ten counts were recorded for this clonotype. TCRbeta library preparation incorporated unique molecular identifiers. TCRdb re-called the PCR reads with MiXCR, one entry per CDR3 protein. Here the sample spans roughly 350,000 distinct CDR3 sequences, approximately 10% being singletons. The V segment lost 0 bases and the J segment 3 bases; nucleotides outside the gene matches: 4. The V gene's germline CDR1 is LGHNA and CDR2 YNFKEQ. The CDR3 runs to 16 residues. The TCR sequence derives from a human donor who donated a stem cell graft to a child with acute lymphoblastic leukemia. This chain links TRBV4-2 with TRBJ2-2, with TRBD1 matching over 7 bases. The specimen comprised PBMCs from the stem cell graft donor, sampled from the stem cell graft. This CDR3 is CASSQEGTAHTGELFF. In DNA form, the CDR3 reads TGTGCCAGCAGCCAAGAAGGGACAGCCCACACCGGGGAGCTGTTTTTT.